This T cell receptor beta chain appears in the sequencing data of a study of cytomegalovirus exposure and HLA in healthy donors. 60 Vbeta and 13 Jbeta primers were used in PCR. TCRdb's table, derived via immunoSEQ multiplex PCR, lists solely in-frame clones and lacks some. The table shows around 130,000 clones, with roughly four fifths occurring only once. Study results and caveats: As a later analysis showed, a missense DCLRE1C variant was linked to trimming of TCR beta V- and J-genes. Donors were assumed by presence/absence analyses to have roughly uniform sequencing depth. Later work found that TCR association rates differed between HLA loci; DRB1 had the most and HLA-C the fewest.

Donors showed nominal health when sampled, although they likely had unrecorded immune exposures. Concerning this clone: The antigen is not known.

This CDR3 spans 14 amino acids. CDR1 and CDR2 (germline): MNHEY, SMNVEV (reference sequence). Trimming pared 10 bases from V and 3 bases from J, leaving 18 bases between. The sequenced sample was PBMCs. The clonotype was recovered from a woman aged 45-65 years in good health and CMV-seronegative. J is TRBJ1-2 and V is TRBV27; weak D call: TRBD1 (5 bases). The CDR3 sequence: CATYSRQPDYGYTF. The CDR3 bases are TGTGCCACCTATTCGCGACAGCCGGACTATGGCTACACCTTC.